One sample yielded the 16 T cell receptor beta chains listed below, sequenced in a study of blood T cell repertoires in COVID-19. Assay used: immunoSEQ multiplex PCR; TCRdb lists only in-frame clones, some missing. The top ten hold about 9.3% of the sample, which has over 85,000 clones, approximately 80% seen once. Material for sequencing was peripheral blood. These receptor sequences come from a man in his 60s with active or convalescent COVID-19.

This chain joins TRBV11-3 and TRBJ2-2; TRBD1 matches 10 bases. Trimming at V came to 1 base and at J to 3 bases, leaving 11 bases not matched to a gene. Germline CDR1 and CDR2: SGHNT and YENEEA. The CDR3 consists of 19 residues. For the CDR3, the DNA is TGTGCCAGCAGCTTAGCCGGGACAGGGGTCGACCTCGACACCGGGGAGCTGTTTTTT. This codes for CASSLAGTGVDLDTGELFF.

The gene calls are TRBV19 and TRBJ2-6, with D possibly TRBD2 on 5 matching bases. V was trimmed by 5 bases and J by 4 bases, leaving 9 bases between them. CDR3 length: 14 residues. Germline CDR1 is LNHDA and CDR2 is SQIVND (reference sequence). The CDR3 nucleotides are TGTGCCAGTAGTTTGCGGGTCGGGGCCAACGTCCTGACTTTC. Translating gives CASSLRVGANVLTF.

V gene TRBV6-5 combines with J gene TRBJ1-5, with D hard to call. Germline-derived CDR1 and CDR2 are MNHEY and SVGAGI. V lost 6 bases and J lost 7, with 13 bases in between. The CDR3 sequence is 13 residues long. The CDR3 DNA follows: TGTGCCAGCAGAGCCAGCGTAGGCCAGCCCCAGCATTTT. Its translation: CASRASVGQPQHF.

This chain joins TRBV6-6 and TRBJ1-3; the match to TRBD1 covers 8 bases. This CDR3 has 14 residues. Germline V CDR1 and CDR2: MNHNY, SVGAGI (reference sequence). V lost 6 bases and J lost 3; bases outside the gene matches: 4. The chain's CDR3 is CASSTTGVGNTIYF. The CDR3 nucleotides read TGTGCCAGCAGCACGACAGGGGTTGGAAACACCATATATTTT.

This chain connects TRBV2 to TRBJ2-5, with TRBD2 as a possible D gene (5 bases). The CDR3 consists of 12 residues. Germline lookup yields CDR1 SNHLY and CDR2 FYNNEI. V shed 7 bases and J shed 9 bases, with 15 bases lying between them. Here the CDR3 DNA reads TGTGCCAGCATCAGGACCACCGGGGCCCAGTACTTC. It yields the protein CASIRTTGAQYF.

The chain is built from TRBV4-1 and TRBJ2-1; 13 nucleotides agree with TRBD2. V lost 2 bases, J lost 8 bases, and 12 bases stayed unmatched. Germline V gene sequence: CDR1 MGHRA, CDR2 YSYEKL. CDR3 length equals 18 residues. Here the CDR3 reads CASSQIDLGLAGVHEQFF. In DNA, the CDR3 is TGCGCCAGCAGCCAAATCGACCTAGGACTAGCGGGAGTACATGAGCAGTTCTTC.

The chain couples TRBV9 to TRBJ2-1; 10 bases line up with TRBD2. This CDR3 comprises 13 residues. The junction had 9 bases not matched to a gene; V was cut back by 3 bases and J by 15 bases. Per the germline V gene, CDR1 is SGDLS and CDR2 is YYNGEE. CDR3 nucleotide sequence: TGTGCCAGCAGCGCCCTCCCTAGCGGGAGACGGTTCTTC. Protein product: CASSALPSGRRFF.

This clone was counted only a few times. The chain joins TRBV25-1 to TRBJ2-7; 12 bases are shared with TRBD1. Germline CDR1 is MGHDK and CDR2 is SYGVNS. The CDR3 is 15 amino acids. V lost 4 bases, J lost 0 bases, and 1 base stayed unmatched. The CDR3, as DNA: TGTGCCAGCAGTGGGGGACAGGGGGCCTCCTACGAGCAGTACTTC. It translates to CASSGGQGASYEQYF.

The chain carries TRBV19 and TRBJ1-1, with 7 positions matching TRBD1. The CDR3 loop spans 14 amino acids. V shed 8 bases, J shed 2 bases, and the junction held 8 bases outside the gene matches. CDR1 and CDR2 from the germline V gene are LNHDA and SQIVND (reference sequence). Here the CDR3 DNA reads TGTGCCAGTTCAACGGGACAGAGAAACACTGAAGCTTTCTTT. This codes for CASSTGQRNTEAFF.

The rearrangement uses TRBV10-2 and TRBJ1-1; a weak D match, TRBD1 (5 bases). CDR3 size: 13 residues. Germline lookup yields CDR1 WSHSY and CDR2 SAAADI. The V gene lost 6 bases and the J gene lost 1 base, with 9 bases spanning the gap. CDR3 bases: TGCGCCAGCAGAAAAACAGGGAACACTGAAGCTTTCTTT. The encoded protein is CASRKTGNTEAFF.

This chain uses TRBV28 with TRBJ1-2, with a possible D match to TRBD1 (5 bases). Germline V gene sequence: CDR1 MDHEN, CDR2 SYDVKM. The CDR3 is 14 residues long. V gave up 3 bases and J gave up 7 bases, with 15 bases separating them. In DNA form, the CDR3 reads TGTGCCAGCAGTTTCCAGGGTATCGACTCTGGCTACACCTTC. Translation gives CASSFQGIDSGYTF.

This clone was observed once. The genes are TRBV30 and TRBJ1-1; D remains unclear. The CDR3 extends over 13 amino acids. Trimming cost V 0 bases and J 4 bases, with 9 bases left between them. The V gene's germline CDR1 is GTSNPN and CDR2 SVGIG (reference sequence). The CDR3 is CAWSVAVGTEAFF. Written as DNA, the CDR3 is TGTGCCTGGAGTGTAGCGGTTGGCACTGAAGCTTTCTTT.

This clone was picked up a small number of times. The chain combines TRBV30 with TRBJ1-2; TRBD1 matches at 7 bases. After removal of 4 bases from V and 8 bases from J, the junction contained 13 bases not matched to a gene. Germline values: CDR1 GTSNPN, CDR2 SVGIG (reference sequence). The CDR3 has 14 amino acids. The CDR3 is CAWTLQGRFHGYTF. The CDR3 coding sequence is TGTGCCTGGACCCTACAGGGGAGGTTTCACGGCTACACCTTC.

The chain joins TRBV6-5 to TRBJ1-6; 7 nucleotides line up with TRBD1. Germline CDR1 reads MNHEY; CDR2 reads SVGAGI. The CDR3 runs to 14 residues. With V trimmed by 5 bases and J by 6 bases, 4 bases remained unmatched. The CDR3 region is CASSRTGRNSPLHF. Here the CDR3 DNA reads TGTGCCAGCAGTAGGACAGGTCGTAATTCACCCCTCCACTTT.

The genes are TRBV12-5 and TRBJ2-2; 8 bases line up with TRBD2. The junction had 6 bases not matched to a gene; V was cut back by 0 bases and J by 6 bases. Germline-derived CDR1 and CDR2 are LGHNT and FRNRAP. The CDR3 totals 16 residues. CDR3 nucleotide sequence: TGTGCTAGTGGTTTGGTACTTACTAGCGGCCCCGGGGAGCTGTTTTTT. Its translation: CASGLVLTSGPGELFF.

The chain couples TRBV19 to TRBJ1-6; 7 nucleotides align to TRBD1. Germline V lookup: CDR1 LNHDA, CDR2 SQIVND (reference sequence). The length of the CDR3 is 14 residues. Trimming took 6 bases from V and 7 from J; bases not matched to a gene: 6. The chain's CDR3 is CASREGTANSPLHF. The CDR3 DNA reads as TGTGCCAGTAGGGAAGGGACAGCCAATTCACCCCTCCACTTT.